The 27 T cell receptor beta chains given below trace back to one sample, sequenced in a study of prognosis after radiotherapy for stage I lung cancer. Multiplex PCR in two rounds served to amplify TCR beta CDR3 from genomic DNA. Round one of PCR was performed, and it used primers specific to each TRBV and TRBJ gene. TCRdb processed the multiplex PCR reads anew with MiXCR; each CDR3 protein has one entry. The sample contains some 39,000 distinct CDR3 sequences, roughly 24% of which appear only once. Sequences were derived from PBMCs, sampled before or after stereotactic body radiation therapy (not recorded which). These receptors came from a donor over 45 with non-small cell lung cancer.

This clonotype has only one observation. This likely traces to a read error, being one base from a far larger clone. The V gene is TRBV6-2 or TRBV6-3, the J gene TRBJ1-3; 7 bases agree with TRBD1. Germline lookup yields CDR1 MNHEY and CDR2 SVGEGT. CDR3 size: 15 residues. After removal of 6 bases from V and 0 bases from J, the junction contained 5 bases not matched to a gene. The CDR3 region has the DNA TGTGCCAGCAGACCGGGACAGCACTCTGGAAACACCATATATTTT. Its translation: CASRPGQHSGNTIYF.

This clonotype was recorded at least ten times. The V and J genes are TRBV7-6 and TRBJ2-1; D not resolved. From germline, CDR1 is SGHVS and CDR2 FNYEAQ. This CDR3 has 14 residues. V was trimmed by 2 bases and J by 8 bases, leaving 13 bases between them. In nucleotides, the CDR3 is TGTGCCAGCAGCTTATTAGGGCCAACAGATGAGCAGTTCTTC. Its protein product is CASSLLGPTDEQFF. The complete variable domain, with remaining parts taken from reference TRBV7-6 and TRBJ2-1, reads GAGVSQSPRYKVTKRGQDVALRCDPISGHVSLYWYRQALGQGPEFLTYFNYEAQQDKSGLPNDRFSAERPEGSISTLTIQRTEQRDSAMYRCASSLLGPTDEQFFGPGTRLTVL.

V and J are TRBV4-2 and TRBJ1-1; TRBD1 agrees at 8 bases. The junction had 14 bases not matched to a gene; V was cut back by 0 bases and J by 8 bases. There are 17 residues in the CDR3. Per germline, CDR1 LGHNA and CDR2 YNFKEQ. The CDR3 region is CASSQDRAGGLRREAFF. The DNA of the CDR3 is TGTGCCAGCAGCCAAGATCGGGCAGGGGGCCTCCGGAGAGAAGCTTTCTTT.

The J gene is TRBJ2-2, the V gene TRBV5-1; maybe TRBD1 (5 bases). This CDR3 region has 13 residues. The germline V gene encodes CDR1 SGHRS and CDR2 YFSETQ. V was cut by 3 bases and J by 8 bases, with 11 bases left in between. The CDR3 sequence: CASSSATVGELFF. The CDR3 DNA follows: TGCGCCAGCAGCTCGGCGACAGTAGGGGAGCTGTTTTTT.

This clonotype was observed at least ten times. The gene calls are TRBV24-1 and TRBJ1-5, with D perhaps matching TRBD1 (5 bases). Germline V gives CDR1 KGHDR, CDR2 SFDVKD. This CDR3 contains 18 residues. Trimming stripped 1 base from V and 6 bases from J, with 21 bases between. CDR3 in DNA: TGTGCCACCAGTGATTTTTTTCAGGGTAGGGAGGTGGTTCAGCCCCAGCATTTT. It specifies CATSDFFQGREVVQPQHF.

This clonotype occurred a few times. The chain combines TRBV10-3 with TRBJ2-7, with a tentative D call TRBD1 (5 bases). In germline, CDR1 is ENHRY, CDR2 SYGVKD. Deletions cut 4 bases from V and 4 bases from J, with 17 bases between. The CDR3 runs 15 residues. CDR3 in DNA: TGTGCCATCAGTGGCGACTTTGACAGTAAATACGAGCAGTACTTC. Its protein product is CAISGDFDSKYEQYF.

This clonotype came up many times. The chain has TRBV5-5 and TRBJ1-1; D possibly corresponds to TRBD1 (6 bases). This CDR3 has 18 amino acids. Trimming stripped 4 bases from V and 3 bases from J, with 25 bases between. Germline V CDR1 and CDR2: SGHKS, YYEKEE (reference sequence). In DNA, the CDR3 is TGTGCCAGCAGCCCCGAGGTCACAGGGTGGGGAAAGGACACTGAAGCTTTCTTT. This encodes CASSPEVTGWGKDTEAFF.

This clonotype was counted ten times or more. The chain uses TRBV20-1 and TRBJ1-1, with 10 bases aligning to TRBD1. There are 17 residues in the CDR3. Germline CDR1 is DFQATT and CDR2 is SNEGSKA (reference sequence). Trimming removed 0 bases from V and 1 base from J; junction bases left unmatched: 8. This CDR3 reads CSARDPGTGDSNTEAFF. CDR3 nucleotides: TGCAGTGCTAGAGATCCCGGGACAGGGGACTCGAACACTGAAGCTTTCTTT.

This clonotype was observed many times. The chain couples TRBV6-1 to TRBJ1-6, with 8 positions matching TRBD1. Trimming cost V 3 bases and J 4 bases; bases outside gene matches: 8. Germline V CDR1 and CDR2: MNHNS, SASEGT. The CDR3 is made up of 17 amino acids. This CDR3 reads CASSDAGQALYNSPLHF. The CDR3 DNA is TGTGCCAGCAGTGATGCGGGACAGGCGCTATATAATTCACCCCTCCACTTT.

This clonotype was seen ten or more times. The J gene is TRBJ2-2, the V gene TRBV6-1; TRBD1 might be the D (5 bases). Trimming removed 7 bases from V and 7 bases from J, with 13 bases in between. Germline CDR1 is MNHNS and CDR2 is SASEGT. The CDR3 is made up of 13 amino acids. The CDR3 protein is CASIERQFGELFF. The CDR3 nucleotides are TGTGCCAGCATCGAAAGACAGTTCGGGGAGCTGTTTTTT.

This clonotype was seen ten or more times. A read error may account for a junction end that differs from germline. This sequence joins TRBV27 and TRBJ2-3; no clear D gene. The V gene's germline CDR1 is MNHEY and CDR2 SMNVEV (reference sequence). This CDR3 is built from 17 residues. CDR3 DNA sequence: TGTGTCAGCAGTTTTCAATGGAATCCAACGCTCACAGATACGCAGTATTTT. Protein sequence: CVSSFQWNPTLTDTQYF.

This clonotype was detected many times. The CDR3 nucleotides read TGTGCCAGCAGCCAAGCTCATCCACAGGGAAACTATGGCTACACCTTC. Translation: CASSQAHPQGNYGYTF. This chain uses TRBV4-2 with TRBJ1-2, with a possible D match to TRBD1 (6 bases). The CDR3 totals 16 residues. Germline lookup yields CDR1 LGHNA and CDR2 YNFKEQ. V lost 1 base to trimming and J lost 2 bases, with 14 bases between them.

This clonotype was counted ten times or more. This chain joins TRBV20-1 and TRBJ2-7; a weak D match, TRBD1 (6 bases). CDR3 length equals 15 residues. Germline-derived CDR1 and CDR2 are DFQATT and SNEGSKA (reference sequence). V gave up 0 bases and J gave up 6 bases, with 18 bases separating them. As DNA, the CDR3 is TGCAGTGCTAGAGATCTCACAGGGAAAGTTATCGAGCAGTACTTC. It is translated as CSARDLTGKVIEQYF.

This clonotype was seen repeatedly, ten times or more. V is TRBV7-9 and J is TRBJ1-1, with D possibly being TRBD1 (5 bases). Germline values: CDR1 SEHNR, CDR2 FQNEAQ (reference sequence). The CDR3 is made up of 13 amino acids. V lost 5 bases to trimming and J lost 3 bases, with 10 bases between them. The CDR3 protein is CASSHWGYTEAFF. For the CDR3, the DNA is TGTGCCAGCAGCCACTGGGGGTACACTGAAGCTTTCTTT.

This clonotype was counted once. A far larger clone is off by one base, so a read error is likely. The V call is TRBV28, the J call TRBJ1-2; D possibly corresponds to TRBD1 (5 bases). With 9 bases removed from V and 6 bases from J, the gap between germline ends came to 26 bases. Germline loops: CDR1 MDHEN, CDR2 SYDVKM. This CDR3 comprises 16 residues. In DNA form, the CDR3 reads TGTGCCAGAAGCTTAGCCCTGGATTCCAGGGTCCATGGCTACACCTTC. Translation: CARSLALDSRVHGYTF.

This clonotype has at least ten counts. The chain couples TRBV18 to TRBJ1-3, with TRBD1 matching 10 bases. Germline V gene data show CDR1 as KGHSH and CDR2 as LQKENI. J gave up 2 bases and V 3 bases, and 1 base lay outside the gene matches. This CDR3 is built from 15 residues. The CDR3 DNA sequence: TGTGCCAGCTCACCGGACAGGGGGGCTGGAAACACCATATATTTT. Residues: CASSPDRGAGNTIYF.

The sample holds many counts of this clonotype. The CDR3 region is CSALGQGQAPSSRELFF. In nucleotides, the CDR3 is TGCAGTGCTCTTGGGCAGGGACAGGCCCCTTCTTCGAGAGAACTGTTTTTT. The chain combines TRBV20-1 with TRBJ1-4; 8 bases agree with TRBD1. The CDR3 runs 17 residues. Germline CDR1 is DFQATT and CDR2 is SNEGSKA (reference sequence). Trimming at V came to 5 bases and at J to 12 bases, leaving 23 bases not matched to a gene.

This clonotype was counted many times. The rearrangement joins TRBV6-5 to TRBJ1-3; D remains unclear. V lost 4 bases and J lost 2, with 12 bases in between. From germline, CDR1 is MNHEY and CDR2 SVGAGI. The CDR3 covers 15 residues. CDR3 in amino acids: CASSFGGLTGNTIYF. DNA of the CDR3: TGTGCCAGCAGTTTCGGTGGACTTACTGGAAACACCATATATTTT.

This clonotype was seen at least ten times. The genes are TRBV7-3 and TRBJ1-1; the D gene is possibly TRBD1 (6 bases). CDR1 SGHTA and CDR2 FQGTGA come from the germline V gene. The length of the CDR3 is 15 residues. V lost 5 bases, J lost 1 base, and 14 bases lay in between. The CDR3 DNA sequence: TGTGCCAGCAGCCAAGGACGGACAGAGAACACTGAAGCTTTCTTT. This codes for CASSQGRTENTEAFF.

As concerns this clonotype: This probably arose from a read error, given a far larger clone one base away. The chain links TRBV6-2 or TRBV6-3 to TRBJ2-7; perhaps D is TRBD1 or TRBD2 (5 bases each). There are 16 residues in the CDR3. The germline V gene encodes CDR1 MNHEY and CDR2 SVGEGT. The germline V and J ends were trimmed by 6 bases and 7 bases, with 25 bases remaining between them. The CDR3 coding sequence is TGTGCCAGCAGCCCCTGGACCGGGACCCAGGAGAGGGAGCAGTACTTC. Residues: CASSPWTGTQEREQYF.

In this sample, this clonotype turned up many times. The chain uses TRBV20-1 and TRBJ1-1; the match to TRBD1 covers 10 bases. J was trimmed by 7 bases and V by 3 bases; bases with no gene match: 8. The CDR3 sequence is 14 residues long. From germline, CDR1 is DFQATT and CDR2 SNEGSKA (reference sequence). CDR3 DNA sequence: TGCAGTGCTAGGGCCGGACAGGGGGTGAATGAAGCTTTCTTT. The encoded protein is CSARAGQGVNEAFF.

Many counts were recorded for this clonotype. A much larger clone differs by one base, so this may be a read error. The rearrangement links TRBV7-9 to TRBJ2-5, with no clear D. Germline values: CDR1 SEHNR, CDR2 FQNEAQ (reference sequence). The CDR3 runs 11 residues. V shed 6 bases and J shed 4 bases, with 6 bases lying between them. This CDR3 is CASRLGETQYF. In DNA, the CDR3 is TGTGCCAGCAGGTTGGGAGAGACCCAGTACTTC.

This clonotype was counted ten times or more. The rearrangement joins TRBV28 to TRBJ1-1, with a weak D call TRBD1 (6 bases). Per germline, CDR1 MDHEN and CDR2 SYDVKM. V was shortened by 1 base and J by 0 bases, with 9 bases between the two germline ends. The CDR3 runs to 15 residues. The DNA of the CDR3 is TGTGCCAGCAGTTTATTTCAGGGGTTGAACACTGAAGCTTTCTTT. Protein product: CASSLFQGLNTEAFF.

This clonotype has a count of ten or more. The J gene is TRBJ1-2, the V gene TRBV5-5, with D uncertain. From germline, CDR1 is SGHKS and CDR2 YYEKEE (reference sequence). V lost 1 base and J 7 bases, leaving 11 bases between the germline ends. The CDR3 loop spans 13 amino acids. CDR3 in amino acids: CASSLWQISGYTF. The CDR3 bases are TGTGCCAGCAGCTTGTGGCAGATTAGTGGCTACACCTTC.

There are many counts of this clonotype. V is TRBV19 and J is TRBJ1-4; tentatively, D is TRBD1 (6 bases). Germline values: CDR1 LNHDA, CDR2 SQIVND (reference sequence). The germline V and J ends were trimmed by 6 bases and 7 bases, with 15 bases remaining between them. This CDR3 has 14 amino acids. CDR3 sequence reads: CASSIRGQGEKLFF. As DNA, the CDR3 is TGTGCCAGTAGCATCCGGGGGCAGGGTGAAAAACTGTTTTTT.

With respect to this clonotype: At one end, the junction sequence differs from germline, possibly due to a read error. The gene calls are TRBV6-2 or TRBV6-3 and TRBJ2-3; 10 nucleotides align to TRBD2. This CDR3 is built from 16 residues. Germline V gene lookup returns CDR1 MNHEY and CDR2 SVGEGT. This chain's CDR3 is CANSDSSSGGAPPQYF. In DNA form, the CDR3 reads TGTGCCAACAGTGACTCGTCCAGCGGGGGGGCCCCTCCTCAGTATTTT.

Points on this clonotype: A much larger clone lies a single base off, so this may be a read error. The chain uses TRBV6-1 and TRBJ2-2; 9 bases fit TRBD2. This CDR3 is built from 15 residues. After removal of 6 bases from V and 6 bases from J, the junction contained 8 bases not matched to a gene. Germline CDR1 is MNHNS and CDR2 is SASEGT. CDR3 bases: TGTGCCAGCAGCGATTCCGGGACTAGCTCCGGGGAGCTGTTTTTT. It yields the protein CASSDSGTSSGELFF.